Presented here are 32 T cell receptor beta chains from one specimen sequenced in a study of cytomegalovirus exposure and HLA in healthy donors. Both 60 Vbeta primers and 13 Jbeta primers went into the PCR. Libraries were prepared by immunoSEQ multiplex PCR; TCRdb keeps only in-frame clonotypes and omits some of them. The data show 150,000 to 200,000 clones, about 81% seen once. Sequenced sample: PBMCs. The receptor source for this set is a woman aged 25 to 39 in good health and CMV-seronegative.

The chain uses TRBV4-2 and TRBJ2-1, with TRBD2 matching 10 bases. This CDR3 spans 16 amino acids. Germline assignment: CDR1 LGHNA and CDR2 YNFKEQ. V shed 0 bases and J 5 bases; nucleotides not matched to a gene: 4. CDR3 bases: TGTGCCAGCAGCCAAGATCTAGCGGGAGCGAACAATGAGCAGTTCTTC. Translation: CASSQDLAGANNEQFF.

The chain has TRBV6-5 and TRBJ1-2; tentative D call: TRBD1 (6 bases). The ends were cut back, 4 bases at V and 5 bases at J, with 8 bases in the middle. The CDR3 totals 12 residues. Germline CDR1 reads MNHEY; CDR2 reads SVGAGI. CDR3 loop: CASSSGVYGYTF. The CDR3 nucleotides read TGTGCCAGCAGTTCAGGGGTATATGGCTACACCTTC.

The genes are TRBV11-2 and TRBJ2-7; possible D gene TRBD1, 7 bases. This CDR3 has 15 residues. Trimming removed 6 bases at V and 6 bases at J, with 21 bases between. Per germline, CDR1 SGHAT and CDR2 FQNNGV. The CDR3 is CASSFLVPGGGEQYF. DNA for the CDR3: TGTGCCAGCAGTTTTTTGGTTCCAGGGGGAGGCGAGCAGTACTTC.

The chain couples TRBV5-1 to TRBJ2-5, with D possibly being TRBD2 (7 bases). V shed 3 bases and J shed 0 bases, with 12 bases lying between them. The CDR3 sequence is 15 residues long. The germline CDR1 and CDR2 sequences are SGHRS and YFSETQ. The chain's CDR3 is CASSSGGPYQETQYF. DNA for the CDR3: TGCGCCAGCAGCTCGGGGGGCCCGTACCAAGAGACCCAGTACTTC.

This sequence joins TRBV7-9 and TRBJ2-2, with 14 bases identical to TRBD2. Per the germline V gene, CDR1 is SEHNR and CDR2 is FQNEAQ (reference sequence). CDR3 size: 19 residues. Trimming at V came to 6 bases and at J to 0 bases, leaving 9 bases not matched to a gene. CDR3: CASSPSWTSGGTNTGELFF. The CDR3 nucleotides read TGTGCCAGCAGTCCTTCTTGGACTAGCGGGGGGACGAACACCGGGGAGCTGTTTTTT. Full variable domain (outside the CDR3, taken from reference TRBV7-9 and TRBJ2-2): DTGVSQNPRHKITKRGQNVTFRCDPISEHNRLYWYRQTLGQGPEFLTYFQNEAQLEKSRLLSDRFSAERPKGSFSTLEIQRTEQGDSAMYLCASSPSWTSGGTNTGELFFGEGSRLTVL.

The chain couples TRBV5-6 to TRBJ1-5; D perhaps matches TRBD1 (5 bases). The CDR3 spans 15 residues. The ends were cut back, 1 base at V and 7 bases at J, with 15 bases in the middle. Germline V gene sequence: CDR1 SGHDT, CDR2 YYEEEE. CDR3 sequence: CASSLKGWGQQPQHF. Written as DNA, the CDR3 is TGTGCCAGCAGCTTGAAGGGTTGGGGCCAACAGCCCCAGCATTTT.

The CDR3 reads CSAVEDRANTEAFF. CDR3 sequence (DNA): TGCAGCGCTGTTGAGGACAGGGCGAACACTGAAGCTTTCTTT. The J gene is TRBJ1-1, the V gene TRBV29-1; 8 bases agree with TRBD1. With 7 bases clipped from V and 1 base from J, the junction kept 8 bases outside the gene matches. The length of the CDR3 is 14 residues. CDR1 is SQVTM, CDR2 ANQGSEA, per germline.

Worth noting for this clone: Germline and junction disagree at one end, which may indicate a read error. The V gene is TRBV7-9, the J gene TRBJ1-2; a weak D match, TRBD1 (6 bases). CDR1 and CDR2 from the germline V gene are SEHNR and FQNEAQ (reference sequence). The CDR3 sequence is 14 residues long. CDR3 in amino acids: CSSSLGGANYGYTF. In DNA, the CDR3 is TGTTCCAGCAGCTTGGGGGGGGCTAATTATGGCTACACCTTC.

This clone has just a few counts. The CDR3 protein is CASSISPGGQTEAFF. In nucleotides, the CDR3 is TGTGCCAGTAGTATTTCCCCAGGCGGGCAGACTGAAGCTTTCTTT. The chain employs TRBV19 and TRBJ1-1, with D unresolved. The V gene's germline CDR1 is LNHDA and CDR2 SQIVND (reference sequence). CDR3 length equals 15 residues. V was pared by 3 bases and J by 5 bases, with 16 bases between.

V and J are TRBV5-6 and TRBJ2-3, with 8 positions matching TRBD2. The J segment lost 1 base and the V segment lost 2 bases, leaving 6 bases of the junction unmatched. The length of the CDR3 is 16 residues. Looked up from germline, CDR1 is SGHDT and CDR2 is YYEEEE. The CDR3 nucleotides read TGTGCCAGCAGCTTTAACGGGGGGGGAGGCACAGATACGCAGTATTTT. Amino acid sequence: CASSFNGGGGTDTQYF. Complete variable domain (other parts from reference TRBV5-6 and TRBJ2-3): DAGVTQSPTHLIKTRGQQVTLRCSPKSGHDTVSWYQQALGQGPQFIFQYYEEEERQRGNFPDRFSGHQFPNYSSELNVNALLLGDSALYLCASSFNGGGGTDTQYFGPGTRLTVL.

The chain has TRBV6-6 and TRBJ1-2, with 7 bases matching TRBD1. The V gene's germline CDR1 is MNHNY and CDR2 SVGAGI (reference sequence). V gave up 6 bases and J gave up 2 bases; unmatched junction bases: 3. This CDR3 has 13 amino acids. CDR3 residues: CASSPTGNYGYTF. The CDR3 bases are TGTGCCAGCAGCCCGACAGGGAACTATGGCTACACCTTC.

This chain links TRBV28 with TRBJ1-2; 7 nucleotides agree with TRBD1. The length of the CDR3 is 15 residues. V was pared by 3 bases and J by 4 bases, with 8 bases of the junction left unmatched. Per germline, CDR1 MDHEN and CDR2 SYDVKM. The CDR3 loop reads CASSLGQMGGYGYTF. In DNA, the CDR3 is TGTGCCAGCAGTTTGGGACAGATGGGGGGCTATGGCTACACCTTC.

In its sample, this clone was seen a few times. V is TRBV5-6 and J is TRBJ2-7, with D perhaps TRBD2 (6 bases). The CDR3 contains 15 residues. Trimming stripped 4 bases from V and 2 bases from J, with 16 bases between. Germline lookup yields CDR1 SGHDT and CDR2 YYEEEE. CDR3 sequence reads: CASSLSPTSPYEQYF. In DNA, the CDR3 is TGTGCCAGCAGCCTATCCCCGACTAGTCCCTACGAGCAGTACTTC.

CDR3 sequence reads: CASSNRQTGAEAFF. CDR3 bases: TGTGCCAGCAGCAATCGTCAGACAGGGGCCGAAGCTTTCTTT. This chain uses TRBV7-9 with TRBJ1-1, with 8 bases fitting TRBD1. CDR1 and CDR2 (germline): SEHNR, FQNEAQ (reference sequence). V lost 5 bases, J lost 8 bases, and 10 bases stayed unmatched. The CDR3 runs to 14 residues.

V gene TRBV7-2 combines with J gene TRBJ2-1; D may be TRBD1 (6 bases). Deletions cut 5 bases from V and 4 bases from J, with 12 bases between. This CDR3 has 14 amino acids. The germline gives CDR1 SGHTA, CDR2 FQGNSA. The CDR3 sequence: CASSPRGTYNEQFF. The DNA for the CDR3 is TGTGCCAGCAGCCCCAGGGGAACATACAATGAGCAGTTCTTC.

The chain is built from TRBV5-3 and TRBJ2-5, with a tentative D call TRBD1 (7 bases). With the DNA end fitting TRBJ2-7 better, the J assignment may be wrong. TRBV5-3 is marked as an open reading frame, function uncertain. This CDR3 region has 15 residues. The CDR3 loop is CARSFVLAGGYEQYF. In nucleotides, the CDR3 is TGTGCCAGAAGCTTTGTTCTGGCAGGGGGGTACGAGCAGTACTTC.

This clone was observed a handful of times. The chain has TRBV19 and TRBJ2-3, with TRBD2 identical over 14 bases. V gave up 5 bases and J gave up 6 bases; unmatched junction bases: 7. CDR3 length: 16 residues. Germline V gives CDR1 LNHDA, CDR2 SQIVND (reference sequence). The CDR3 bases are TGTGCCAGTAGTTCTCCGGGACTAGCGGGAGCGGATACGCAGTATTTT. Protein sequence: CASSSPGLAGADTQYF.

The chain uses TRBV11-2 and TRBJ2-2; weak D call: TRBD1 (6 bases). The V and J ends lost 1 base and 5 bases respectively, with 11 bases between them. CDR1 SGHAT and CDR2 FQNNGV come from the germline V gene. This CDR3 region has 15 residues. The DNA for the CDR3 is TGTGCCAGCAGCTTAGTTAGAAGGGGGACCGGGGAGCTGTTTTTT. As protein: CASSLVRRGTGELFF.

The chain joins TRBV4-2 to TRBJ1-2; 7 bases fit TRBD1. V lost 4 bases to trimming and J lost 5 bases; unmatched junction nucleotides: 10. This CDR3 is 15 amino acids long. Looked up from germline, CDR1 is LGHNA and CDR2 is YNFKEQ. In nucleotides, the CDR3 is TGTGCCAGCAGCCCCAAACCCGGGACAGAATATGGCTACACCTTC. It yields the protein CASSPKPGTEYGYTF.

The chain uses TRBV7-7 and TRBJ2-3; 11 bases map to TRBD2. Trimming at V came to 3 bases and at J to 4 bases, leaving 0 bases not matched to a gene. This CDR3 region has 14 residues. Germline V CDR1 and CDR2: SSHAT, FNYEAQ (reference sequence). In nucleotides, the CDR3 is TGTGCCAGCAGCTTTAGCGGGGGGGCAGATACGCAGTATTTT. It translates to CASSFSGGADTQYF.

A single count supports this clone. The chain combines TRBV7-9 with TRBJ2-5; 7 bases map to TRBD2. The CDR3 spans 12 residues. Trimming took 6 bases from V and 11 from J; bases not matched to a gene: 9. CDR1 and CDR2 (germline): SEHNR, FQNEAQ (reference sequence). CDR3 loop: CASRETTGLQYF. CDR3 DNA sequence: TGTGCCAGCAGAGAAACGACGGGACTACAGTACTTC. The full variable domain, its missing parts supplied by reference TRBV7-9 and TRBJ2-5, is DTGVSQNPRHKITKRGQNVTFRCDPISEHNRLYWYRQTLGQGPEFLTYFQNEAQLEKSRLLSDRFSAERPKGSFSTLEIQRTEQGDSAMYLCASRETTGLQYFGPGTRLLVL.

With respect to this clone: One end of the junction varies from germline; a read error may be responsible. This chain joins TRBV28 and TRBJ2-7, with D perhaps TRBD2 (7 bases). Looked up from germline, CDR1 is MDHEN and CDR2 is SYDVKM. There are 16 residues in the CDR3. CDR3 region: CASSPPLRAGHFAGAF. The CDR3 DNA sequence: TGTGCCAGCAGTCCTCCCCTGCGAGCGGGCCATTTCGCGGGGGCTTTC.

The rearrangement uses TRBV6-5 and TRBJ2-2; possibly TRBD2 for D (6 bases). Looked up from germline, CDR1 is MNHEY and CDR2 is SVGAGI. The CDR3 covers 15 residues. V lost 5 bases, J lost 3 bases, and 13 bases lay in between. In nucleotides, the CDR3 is TGTGCCAGCAGTCAAAGACTAGGGCACACCGGGGAGCTGTTTTTT. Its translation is CASSQRLGHTGELFF.

CDR3 DNA: TGTGCCAGCAGCTTAGACGGGTTGGGTGAGCAGTTCTTC. This sequence encodes CASSLDGLGEQFF. The chain couples TRBV7-9 to TRBJ2-1; D unresolved. Germline V gene data show CDR1 as SEHNR and CDR2 as FQNEAQ (reference sequence). V shed 1 base and J shed 9 bases, with 10 bases lying between them. This CDR3 is built from 13 residues.

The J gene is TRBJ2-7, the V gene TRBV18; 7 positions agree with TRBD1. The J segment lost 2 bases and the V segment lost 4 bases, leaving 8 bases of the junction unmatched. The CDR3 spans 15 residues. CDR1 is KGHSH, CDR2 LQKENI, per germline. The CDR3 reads CASSQGGSYAYEQYF. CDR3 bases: TGTGCCAGCTCACAAGGGGGCTCGTATGCCTACGAGCAGTACTTC.

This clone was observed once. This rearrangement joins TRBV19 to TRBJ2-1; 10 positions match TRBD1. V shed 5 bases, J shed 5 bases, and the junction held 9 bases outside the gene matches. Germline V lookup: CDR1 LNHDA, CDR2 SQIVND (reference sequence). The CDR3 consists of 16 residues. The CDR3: CASSASGTGADNEQFF. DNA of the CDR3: TGTGCCAGTAGTGCCTCCGGGACAGGGGCTGACAATGAGCAGTTCTTC.

CDR3 amino acids: CAWSPPGQGNQPQHF. The CDR3 DNA follows: TGTGCCTGGAGTCCCCCCGGACAGGGCAATCAGCCCCAGCATTTT. The chain has TRBV30 and TRBJ1-5, with TRBD1 identical over 7 bases. V was clipped by 2 bases and J by 2 bases; unmatched bases: 6. Germline CDR1 and CDR2: GTSNPN and SVGIG (reference sequence). This CDR3 is 15 amino acids long.

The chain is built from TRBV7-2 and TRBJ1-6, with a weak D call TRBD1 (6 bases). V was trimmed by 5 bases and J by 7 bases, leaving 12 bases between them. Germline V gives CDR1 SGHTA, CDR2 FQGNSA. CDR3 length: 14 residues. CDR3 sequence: CASSPGVWNSPLHF. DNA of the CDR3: TGTGCCAGCAGCCCAGGGGTTTGGAATTCACCCCTCCACTTT.

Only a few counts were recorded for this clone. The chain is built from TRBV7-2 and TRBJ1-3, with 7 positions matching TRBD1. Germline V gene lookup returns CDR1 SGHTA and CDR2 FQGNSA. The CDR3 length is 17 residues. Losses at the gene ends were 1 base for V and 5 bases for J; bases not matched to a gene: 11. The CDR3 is CASSLETGLPTRNTIYF. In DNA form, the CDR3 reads TGTGCCAGCAGCTTAGAGACAGGGCTCCCTACCAGAAACACCATATATTTT.

The CDR3, as DNA: TGTGCCAGCACCTTGGTCGGCGGGGGGACCAATGAGCAGTTCTTC. Residues: CASTLVGGGTNEQFF. The chain employs TRBV2 and TRBJ2-1, with 8 bases that match TRBD2. This CDR3 has 15 residues. J gave up 6 bases and V 7 bases, and 11 bases lay outside the gene matches. CDR1 is SNHLY and CDR2 is FYNNEI in the germline V gene.

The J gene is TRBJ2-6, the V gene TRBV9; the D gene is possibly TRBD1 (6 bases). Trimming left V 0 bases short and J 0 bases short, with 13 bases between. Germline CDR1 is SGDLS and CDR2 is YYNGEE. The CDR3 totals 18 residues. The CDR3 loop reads CASSVDRVRSSGANVLTF. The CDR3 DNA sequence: TGTGCCAGCAGCGTAGACAGGGTACGGTCCTCTGGGGCCAACGTCCTGACTTTC.

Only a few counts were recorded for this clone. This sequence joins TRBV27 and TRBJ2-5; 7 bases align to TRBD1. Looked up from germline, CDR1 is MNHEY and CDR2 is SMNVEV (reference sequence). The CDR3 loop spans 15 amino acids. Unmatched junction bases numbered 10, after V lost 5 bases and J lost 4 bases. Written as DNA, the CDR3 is TGTGCCAGCAGTCCTACTAGAGGGGGCCGAGAGACCCAGTACTTC. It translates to CASSPTRGGRETQYF.